These 22 T cell receptor beta chains were all obtained from the same sample, sequenced in a study of T cell responses to AZD1222 COVID-19 vaccine (dated by TCRdb to the early 2020s). Library preparation used the immunoSEQ multiplex PCR assay. Here the immuneACCESS table is served through TCRdb, limited to in-frame sequences with V and J called. Missing clones are a known gap in these copies; in checked studies unresolved V genes cover under half, and the rest lacks a known reason. Counted in this sample were over 150,000 clones; 94% of them appeared once. The ten most abundant clones make up 1.5% to 2% of the sample. The sample's time point label, in plain terms: about 28 days (+/-7) after the second vaccine dose. The sequencing used peripheral blood, collected 28 days after the second AZD1222 dose. All receptors come from an adult who received the AZD1222 COVID-19 vaccine.

The CDR3 DNA is TGTGCCAGCAGTGACGACCTAACAGGGTTTGGAGAAAAACTGTTTTTT. Its protein product is CASSDDLTGFGEKLFF. The chain links TRBV25-1 to TRBJ1-4, with D perhaps TRBD1 (6 bases). The V end was cut by 3 bases, the J end by 8 bases, with 19 bases between. CDR1 is MGHDK and CDR2 is SYGVNS in the germline V gene. The CDR3 runs 16 residues.

The chain joins TRBV28 to TRBJ1-3; unclear D gene. CDR1 and CDR2 (germline): MDHEN, SYDVKM. V lost 7 bases to trimming and J lost 1 base, with 8 bases between them. This CDR3 comprises 13 residues. The CDR3 is CASNRESGNTIYF. In nucleotides, the CDR3 is TGTGCCAGCAACCGGGAGTCTGGAAACACCATATATTTT.

The chain has TRBV2 and TRBJ1-2; a weak D match, TRBD1 (5 bases). V lost 4 bases, J lost 4 bases, and 7 bases lay in between. CDR3 size: 12 residues. Germline CDR1 SNHLY, CDR2 FYNNEI. The CDR3 nucleotides read TGTGCCAGCAGTGGTACAGGCTATGGCTACACCTTC. Translating gives CASSGTGYGYTF.

The chain combines TRBV3-1 (or the pseudogene TRBV3-2) with TRBJ2-3; 8 positions match TRBD2. The CDR3 runs 15 residues. V shed 6 bases, J shed 0 bases, and the junction held 5 bases outside the gene matches. Germline CDR1 and CDR2: LGHDT and YNNKEL (reference sequence). The CDR3 sequence: CASSLPSGSTDTQYF. Written as DNA, the CDR3 is TGTGCCAGCAGTCTGCCTAGCGGGAGCACAGATACGCAGTATTTT.

The chain recombines TRBV30 with TRBJ1-1; TRBD1 might be the D (6 bases). The V gene's germline CDR1 is GTSNPN and CDR2 SVGIG (reference sequence). This CDR3 has 14 residues. Trimming pared 0 bases from V and 3 bases from J, leaving 11 bases between. The CDR3 DNA is TGTGCCTGGAGTGTACGAAAGGGGGACACTGAAGCTTTCTTT. It yields the protein CAWSVRKGDTEAFF.

The V gene is TRBV5-1, the J gene TRBJ1-1; TRBD1 matches at 9 bases. CDR1 SGHRS and CDR2 YFSETQ come from the germline V gene. V gave up 2 bases and J gave up 5 bases; unmatched junction bases: 7. CDR3 length: 15 amino acids. DNA for the CDR3: TGCGCCAGCAGCTTAACCGGGACAGGGCATACTGAAGCTTTCTTT. It translates to CASSLTGTGHTEAFF.

In its sample, this clone was seen once. The chain is built from TRBV6-2 or TRBV6-3 and TRBJ1-1; maybe TRBD1 (6 bases). CDR1 and CDR2 (germline): MNHEY, SVGEGT. Trimming removed 5 bases from V and 5 bases from J, with 15 bases in between. This CDR3 has 14 amino acids. DNA of the CDR3: TGTGCCAGCAGTGGGTGGGGGACACGAACTGAAGCTTTCTTT. As protein: CASSGWGTRTEAFF.

As to this clone: At one of its ends the junction is not consistent with the germline gene, which may arise from a read error. The chain combines TRBV7-2 with TRBJ2-1; D possibly corresponds to TRBD2 (10 bases). This CDR3 comprises 16 residues. The germline gives CDR1 SGHTA, CDR2 FQGNSA. CDR3 protein: CASSLAGATGGDEQFF. The CDR3, as DNA: TGTGCCAGCAGCCTAGCGGGGGCCACAGGGGGCGATGAGCAGTTCTTC.

J is TRBJ1-6 and V is TRBV19; TRBD1 is a possible D gene (5 bases). This CDR3 spans 16 amino acids. The ends were cut back, 5 bases at V and 0 bases at J, with 11 bases in the middle. Germline CDR1 is LNHDA and CDR2 is SQIVND (reference sequence). The CDR3 region is CASSWDFSSYNSPLHF. The CDR3 DNA reads as TGTGCCAGTAGTTGGGACTTCAGCTCCTATAATTCACCCCTCCACTTT.

The rearrangement uses TRBV5-1 and TRBJ2-7, with TRBD1 identical over 8 bases. V gave up 0 bases and J gave up 9 bases; unmatched junction bases: 8. CDR3 length equals 14 residues. Germline V gives CDR1 SGHRS, CDR2 YFSETQ. This CDR3 reads CASSLETGATGQYF. The CDR3 coding sequence is TGCGCCAGCAGCTTGGAGACAGGGGCTACCGGGCAGTACTTC.

The chain is built from TRBV28 and TRBJ1-2, with 8 positions matching TRBD1. The CDR3 has 21 amino acids. V trimming: 3 bases; J trimming: 5 bases; junction bases outside the gene matches: 26. Germline V gene sequence: CDR1 MDHEN, CDR2 SYDVKM. Here the CDR3 reads CASSLPSRDNPRTGPVYGYTF. The CDR3 coding sequence is TGTGCCAGCAGTTTGCCCTCTCGCGATAACCCGAGGACAGGGCCAGTTTATGGCTACACCTTC.

V usage is TRBV4-3 and J usage is TRBJ1-2; 7 positions match TRBD1. In germline, CDR1 is LGHNA, CDR2 YSLEER. This CDR3 contains 18 residues. V was clipped by 0 bases and J by 5 bases; unmatched bases: 15. This CDR3 is CASSQEWAPGRGSYGYTF. The CDR3 DNA reads TGCGCCAGCAGCCAAGAGTGGGCTCCGGGCAGGGGGTCTTATGGCTACACCTTC.

The chain recombines TRBV5-4 with TRBJ2-5, with TRBD1 matching over 8 bases. The CDR3 length is 14 residues. Losses at the gene ends were 2 bases for V and 2 bases for J; bases not matched to a gene: 2. The germline V gene has CDR1 SGHNT and CDR2 YYREEE (reference sequence). As DNA, the CDR3 is TGTGCCAGCAGCTTCCAGGGGGCACAAGAGACCCAGTACTTC. Translation: CASSFQGAQETQYF.

V usage is TRBV29-1 and J usage is TRBJ2-3; a possible D gene is TRBD1 (6 bases). This CDR3 is built from 16 residues. Germline CDR1 and CDR2: SQVTM and ANQGSEA. Trimming pared 1 base from V and 2 bases from J, leaving 16 bases between. CDR3 bases: TGCAGCGTTGAAGGATCCGCGACAGGCCCCACAGATACGCAGTATTTT. Its protein product is CSVEGSATGPTDTQYF.

The gene calls are TRBV20-1 and TRBJ1-6; D may be TRBD1 (5 bases). V was cut by 3 bases and J by 9 bases, with 30 bases left in between. The CDR3 has 19 residues. CDR1 DFQATT and CDR2 SNEGSKA come from the germline V gene (reference sequence). In DNA form, the CDR3 reads TGCAGTGCTAGTCCCTTTAAGGGGATCGTCTCGGGGGGACGTTCACCCCTCCACTTT. It encodes CSASPFKGIVSGGRSPLHF.

V is TRBV6-2 or TRBV6-3 and J is TRBJ2-7, with 8 bases lining up with TRBD1. V dropped 0 bases and J dropped 3; count of bases not matched to a gene: 7. Per germline, CDR1 MNHEY and CDR2 SVGEGT. There are 16 residues in the CDR3. This chain's CDR3 is CASSYSSWTGNYEQYF. The CDR3 DNA follows: TGTGCCAGCAGTTACTCGAGTTGGACAGGGAACTACGAGCAGTACTTC.

V is TRBV19 and J is TRBJ2-6; 9 nucleotides agree with TRBD1. From germline, CDR1 is LNHDA and CDR2 SQIVND (reference sequence). This CDR3 spans 17 amino acids. V shed 3 bases, J shed 2 bases, and the junction held 5 bases outside the gene matches. Here the CDR3 reads CASSMGTGGAGANVLTF. Written as DNA, the CDR3 is TGTGCCAGTAGTATGGGCACAGGGGGCGCTGGGGCCAACGTCCTGACTTTC.

Here the CDR3 reads CAWSLGPDRSTEAFF. The CDR3 DNA sequence: TGTGCCTGGAGCCTAGGACCGGACCGAAGCACTGAAGCTTTCTTT. V usage is TRBV30 and J usage is TRBJ1-1, with unresolved D. In germline, CDR1 is GTSNPN, CDR2 SVGIG (reference sequence). The CDR3 has 15 amino acids. The V and J ends lost 3 bases and 4 bases respectively, with 18 bases between them.

The chain is built from TRBV29-1 and TRBJ2-7; D assignment may be TRBD1 or TRBD2 (5 bases each). V lost 6 bases, J lost 11 bases, and 20 bases lay in between. The CDR3 loop spans 12 amino acids. From germline, CDR1 is SQVTM and CDR2 ANQGSEA. CDR3 sequence: CSVAPTGTYEYF. CDR3 nucleotides: TGCAGCGTCGCCCCCACCGGGACCTACGAGTACTTC.

This chain uses TRBV7-3 with TRBJ2-3; D is uncertain. Between the trimmed V and J ends, which lost 5 bases and 5 bases, there was a span of 20 bases. The germline CDR1 and CDR2 sequences are SGHTA and FQGTGA. This CDR3 contains 16 residues. For the CDR3, the DNA is TGTGCCAGCAGCGTGAGCTGGGGTTCCGGGCAAGATACGCAGTATTTT. Protein product: CASSVSWGSGQDTQYF.

The chain is built from TRBV6-5 and TRBJ1-2; D perhaps matches TRBD1 (6 bases). V dropped 8 bases and J dropped 1 base, with 11 bases sitting between them. This CDR3 is built from 13 residues. The germline gives CDR1 MNHEY, CDR2 SVGAGI. The CDR3 reads CASRGGGNYGYTF. Here the CDR3 DNA reads TGTGCCAGCCGGGGGGGCGGTAACTATGGCTACACCTTC.

V is TRBV29-1 and J is TRBJ2-5; D assignment may be TRBD1 or TRBD2 (5 bases each). V dropped 4 bases and J dropped 5 bases, with 20 bases sitting between them. This CDR3 is built from 15 residues. The germline V gene has CDR1 SQVTM and CDR2 ANQGSEA. Here the CDR3 reads CSVGGTSGLGETQYF. The CDR3 nucleotides read TGCAGCGTTGGGGGGACGTCGGGGCTCGGGGAGACCCAGTACTTC.